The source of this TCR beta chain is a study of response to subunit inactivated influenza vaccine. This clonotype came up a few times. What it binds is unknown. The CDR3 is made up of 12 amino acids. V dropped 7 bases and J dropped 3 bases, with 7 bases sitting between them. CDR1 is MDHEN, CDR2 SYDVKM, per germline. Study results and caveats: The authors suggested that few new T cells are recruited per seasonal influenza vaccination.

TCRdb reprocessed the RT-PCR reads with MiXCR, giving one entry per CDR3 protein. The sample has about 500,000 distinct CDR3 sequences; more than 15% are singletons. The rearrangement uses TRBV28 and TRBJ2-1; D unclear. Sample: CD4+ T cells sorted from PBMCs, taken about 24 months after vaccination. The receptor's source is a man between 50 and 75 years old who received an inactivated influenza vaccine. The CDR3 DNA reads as TGTGCCAGCATCGACGGCTACAATGAGCAGTTCTTC. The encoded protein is CASIDGYNEQFF.